This T cell receptor beta chain came from a study of regulatory T cells in long-lasting Graves disease. Across the whole study: Antithyroid drugs had been taken under 3 months by newly diagnosed Graves' patients.

Time point given: newly diagnosed GD, antithyroid drugs for less than 3 months. With RNA extracted from PBMCs as input, the TCR library was made. Peripheral blood, Nine milliliters per patient, was collected in EDTA tubes. On this clonotype itself: A much larger clone lies a single base off, so this may be a read error.

Combining iRepertoire HTBI primers with Arm-PCR of CDR3 regions, the authors built TCR beta libraries. Per the original methods: Identification of gene segments yielded around 63 TRBV and over 12 TRBJ across samples. TCRdb reprocessed the multiplex PCR reads with MiXCR, giving one entry per CDR3 protein. TCRdb's processing, not the authors', yielded these V and J calls. The data hold 400,000 to 500,000 distinct CDR3 sequences, with 15% observed a single time. These data were also filed under a second study, of T cells in Graves' hyperthyroidism and ophthalmopathy. That investigation notes: Blood shared most expanded thyroid clonotypes above 0.001.

This material consisted of peripheral blood mononuclear cells (PBMCs), taken at new diagnosis, from a patient treated with antithyroid drugs. This receptor was identified in a woman aged 25 to 39 with Graves disease.

The CDR3 loop reads CSARGFSIYEQYF. CDR3 in DNA: TGCAGTGCTAGAGGTTTCAGCATCTACGAGCAGTACTTC. This rearrangement joins TRBV20-1 to TRBJ2-7, with unresolved D. Trimming stripped 1 base from V and 3 bases from J, with 10 bases between. CDR1 and CDR2 from the germline V gene are DFQATT and SNEGSKA (reference sequence). The CDR3 runs to 13 residues.